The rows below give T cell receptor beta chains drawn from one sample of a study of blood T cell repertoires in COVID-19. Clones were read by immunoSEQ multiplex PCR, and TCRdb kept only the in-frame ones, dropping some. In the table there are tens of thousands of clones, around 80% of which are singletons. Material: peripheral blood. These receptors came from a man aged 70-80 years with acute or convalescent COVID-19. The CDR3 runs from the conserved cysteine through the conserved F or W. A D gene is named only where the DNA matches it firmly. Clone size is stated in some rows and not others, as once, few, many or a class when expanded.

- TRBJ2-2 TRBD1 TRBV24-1 CATSGQGFTGELFF TGTGCCACCAGCGGACAGGGGTTCACCGGGGAGCTGTTTTTT
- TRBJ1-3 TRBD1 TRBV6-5 CASSRQGHSGNTIYF TGTGCCAGCAGTAGACAGGGACACTCTGGAAACACCATATATTTT
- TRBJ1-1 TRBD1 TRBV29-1 CSVPGTGHTEAFF TGCAGCGTCCCCGGGACAGGGCACACTGAAGCTTTCTTT
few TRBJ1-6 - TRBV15 CATSIYRSSYNSPLHF TGTGCCACCAGCATTTACAGGAGTTCCTATAATTCACCCCTCCACTTT
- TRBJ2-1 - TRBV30 CAWSQDSEQFF TGTGCCTGGAGTCAGGACAGTGAGCAGTTCTTC
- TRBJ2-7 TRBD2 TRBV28 CASTSIGGLSYEQYF TGTGCCAGCACCTCGATCGGGGGACTATCCTACGAGCAGTACTTC
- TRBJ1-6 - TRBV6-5 CASSLQGKGNSPLHF TGTGCCAGCAGCTTACAGGGAAAGGGTAATTCACCCCTCCACTTT
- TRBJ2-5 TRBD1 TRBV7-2 CASSSTGGEETQYF TGTGCCAGCAGCTCGACAGGGGGTGAGGAGACCCAGTACTTC
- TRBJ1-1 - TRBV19 CASSIRGSEAFF TGTGCCAGTAGTATAAGGGGTTCGGAAGCTTTCTTT
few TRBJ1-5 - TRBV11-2 CASSLGLTQPQHF TGTGCCAGCAGCTTGGGGCTGACCCAGCCCCAGCATTTT
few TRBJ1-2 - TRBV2 CASNGGEGGYTF TGTGCCAGCAACGGGGGTGAAGGTGGCTACACCTTC
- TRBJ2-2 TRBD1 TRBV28 CASSQDAGQGIGTGELFF TGTGCCAGCAGCCAAGATGCGGGACAGGGGATTGGCACCGGGGAGCTGTTTTTT
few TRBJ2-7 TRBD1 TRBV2 CASSEQGARGYEQYF TGTGCCAGCAGTGAACAGGGGGCGCGAGGCTACGAGCAGTACTTC
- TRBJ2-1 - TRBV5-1 CASSIRRGNEQFF TGCGCCAGCAGCATTAGAAGAGGGAATGAGCAGTTCTTC
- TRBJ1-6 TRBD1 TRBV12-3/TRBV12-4 CASTGQGASPLHF TGTGCCAGTACGGGACAGGGTGCCTCACCCCTCCACTTT
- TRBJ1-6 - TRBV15 CATSNRVTNSPLHF TGTGCCACCAGTAACAGGGTGACTAATTCACCCCTCCACTTT
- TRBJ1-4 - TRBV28 CASSLSVEKLFF TGTGCCAGCAGTTTATCAGTTGAAAAACTGTTTTTT
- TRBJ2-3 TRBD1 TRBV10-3 CAISARTGSADTQYF TGTGCCATCAGCGCAAGGACAGGGAGCGCAGATACGCAGTATTTT
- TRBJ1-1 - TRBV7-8 CASSINRDMNTEAFF TGTGCCAGCAGCATAAACAGGGACATGAACACTGAAGCTTTCTTT
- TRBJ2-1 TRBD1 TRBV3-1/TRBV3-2 CASSQIGTDNEQFF TGTGCCAGCAGCCAAATCGGGACAGACAATGAGCAGTTCTTC
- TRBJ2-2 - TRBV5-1 CASSGIASTGELFF TGCGCCAGCAGCGGAATAGCGAGTACCGGGGAGCTGTTTTTT
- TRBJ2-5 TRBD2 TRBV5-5 CATRAGGGGQETQYF TGTGCCACCCGCGCCGGGGGGGGCGGACAAGAGACCCAGTACTTC
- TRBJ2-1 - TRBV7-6 CASSLEPSSDNEQFF TGTGCCAGCAGCTTGGAGCCTAGCAGTGACAATGAGCAGTTCTTC
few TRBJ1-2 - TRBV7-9 CASSLGANSNYGYTF TGTGCCAGCAGCTTAGGAGCGAATTCTAACTATGGCTACACCTTC
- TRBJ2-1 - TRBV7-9 CASSLDAGQRQFF TGTGCCAGCAGCTTAGATGCAGGGCAACGGCAGTTCTTC
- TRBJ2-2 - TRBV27 CASSLRHPTGELFF TGTGCCAGCAGTTTAAGACACCCCACCGGGGAGCTGTTTTTT
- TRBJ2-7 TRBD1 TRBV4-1 CASSQGGTGTYEQYF TGCGCCAGCAGCCAAGGTGGGACAGGGACCTACGAGCAGTACTTC
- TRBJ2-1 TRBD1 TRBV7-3 CASSLRGPGQGSSNEQFF TGTGCCAGCAGCTTACGGGGTCCGGGACAGGGGAGTAGCAATGAGCAGTTCTTC
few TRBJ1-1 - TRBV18 CASSPPSVNTEAFF TGTGCCAGCTCACCACCGTCGGTGAACACTGAAGCTTTCTTT
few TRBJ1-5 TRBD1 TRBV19 CASSISRGAAQPQHF TGTGCCAGTAGTATCAGCAGGGGGGCGGCTCAGCCCCAGCATTTT
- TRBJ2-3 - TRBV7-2 CASSLGVGVGTDTQYF TGTGCCAGCAGCTTAGGTGTGGGAGTTGGCACAGATACGCAGTATTTT
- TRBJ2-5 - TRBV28 CASSLFPRETQYF TGTGCCAGCAGTTTATTCCCCCGGGAGACCCAGTACTTC
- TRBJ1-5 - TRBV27 CASRPAGTIGQPQHF TGTGCCAGCAGGCCAGCAGGGACAATCGGTCAGCCCCAGCATTTT
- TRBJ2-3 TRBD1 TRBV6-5 CASSYSGQGTDTQYF TGTGCCAGCAGTTACTCGGGACAGGGGACAGATACGCAGTATTTT
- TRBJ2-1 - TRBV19 CASSSPRQATSYNEQFF TGTGCCAGTAGTTCTCCCCGACAGGCAACCTCCTACAATGAGCAGTTCTTC
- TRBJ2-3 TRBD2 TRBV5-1 CASSGPRGGRADTQYF TGCGCCAGCAGCGGCCCGCGGGGGGGCAGGGCAGATACGCAGTATTTT
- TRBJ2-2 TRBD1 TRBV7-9 CASSLGQGATGELFF TGTGCCAGCAGCTTGGGACAGGGCGCGACCGGGGAGCTGTTTTTT
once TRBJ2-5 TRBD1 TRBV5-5 CASSSGQGGETQYF TGTGCCAGCAGCTCGGGACAGGGAGGGGAGACCCAGTACTTC
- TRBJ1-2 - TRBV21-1 CASSKGGDRGGRGYGYTF TGTGCCAGCAGCAAAGGGGGTGACAGGGGTGGGAGAGGCTATGGCTACACCTTC
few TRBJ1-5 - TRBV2 CASSDRRGVGNQPQHF TGTGCCAGCAGTGACCGCAGGGGAGTGGGCAATCAGCCCCAGCATTTT
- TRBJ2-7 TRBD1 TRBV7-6 CASGTATYEQYF TGTGCCAGCGGGACAGCAACCTACGAGCAGTACTTC
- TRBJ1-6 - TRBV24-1 CATSDGASPLHF TGTGCCACCAGTGATGGGGCGTCACCCCTCCACTTT
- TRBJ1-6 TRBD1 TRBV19 CASSTSTGHNSPLHF TGTGCCAGTAGTACCTCGACAGGGCACAATTCACCCCTCCATTTT
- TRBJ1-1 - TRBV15 CATSRAPYQGSTEAFF TGTGCCACCAGCAGAGCACCATATCAGGGATCGACTGAAGCTTTCTTT
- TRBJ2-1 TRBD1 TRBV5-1 CASSPLPGQANNEQFF TGCGCCAGCAGCCCCCTTCCGGGACAGGCCAACAATGAGCAGTTCTTC
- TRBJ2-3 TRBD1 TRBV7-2 CASSSQTGVDDTQYF TGTGCCAGCAGCTCCCAAACAGGGGTGGACGATACGCAGTATTTT
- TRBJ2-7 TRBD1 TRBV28 CASSLRQGRNEQYF TGTGCCAGCAGTTTACGACAGGGTCGGAACGAGCAGTACTTC
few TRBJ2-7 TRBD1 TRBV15 CATSRKTGARDEQYF TGTGCCACCAGCAGAAAAACAGGGGCGCGCGACGAGCAGTACTTC
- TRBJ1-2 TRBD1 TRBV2 CASSEQGARNGYTF TGTGCCAGCAGTGAACAGGGGGCTCGCAATGGCTACACCTTC
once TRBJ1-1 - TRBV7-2 CASSAYRNPNTEAFF TGTGCCAGCAGCGCATACAGGAACCCAAACACTGAAGCTTTCTTT
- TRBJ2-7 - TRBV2 CASSARRTSYEQYF TGTGCCAGCAGTGCGAGAAGGACTTCCTACGAGCAGTACTTC
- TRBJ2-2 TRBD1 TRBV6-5 CASSFGQGNPGELFF TGTGCCAGCAGTTTTGGACAGGGGAACCCCGGGGAGCTGTTTTTT
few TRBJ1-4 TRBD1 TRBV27 CASTTGGGEKLFF TGTGCCAGCACCACAGGGGGGGGTGAAAAACTGTTTTTT